One sample yielded the 29 T cell receptor beta chains listed below, sequenced in a study of cytomegalovirus exposure and HLA in healthy donors. The PCR had 60 Vbeta and 13 Jbeta primers. The repertoire was sequenced with immunoSEQ multiplex PCR; TCRdb's copy has only in-frame clones and lacks some. The sample shows 110,000 or so clones, roughly 69% of them seen only once. The specimen was PBMCs. These receptor sequences come from a human donor in good health.

This rearrangement joins TRBV4-1 to TRBJ1-1; the D is unclear. Trimming pared 3 bases from V and 6 bases from J, leaving 5 bases between. The CDR3 sequence is 11 residues long. The germline V gene encodes CDR1 MGHRA and CDR2 YSYEKL. This chain's CDR3 is CASSQAAEAFF. In DNA form, the CDR3 reads TGCGCCAGCAGCCAGGCGGCTGAAGCTTTCTTT.

This clone has only a few counts. The chain joins TRBV27 to TRBJ2-7; D is perhaps TRBD2 (6 bases). V was trimmed by 7 bases and J by 0 bases, leaving 16 bases between them. CDR1 is MNHEY and CDR2 is SMNVEV in the germline V gene (reference sequence). The CDR3 spans 15 residues. This chain's CDR3 is CASISHGAGSYEQYF. The CDR3 nucleotides read TGTGCCAGCATTTCTCATGGAGCGGGCTCCTACGAGCAGTACTTC.

This clone was recorded a few times. The V gene is TRBV4-1, the J gene TRBJ1-4; maybe TRBD1 (6 bases). This CDR3 region has 16 residues. Germline CDR1 and CDR2: MGHRA and YSYEKL. V was shortened by 0 bases and J by 8 bases, with 16 bases between the two germline ends. The CDR3 DNA follows: TGCGCCAGCAGCCAAGATTCAGGGACACCGGTGGAAAAACTGTTTTTT. Residues: CASSQDSGTPVEKLFF.

This clone has just one count. The chain is built from TRBV2 and TRBJ2-2, with TRBD1 identical over 10 bases. The V and J ends lost 5 bases and 5 bases, in that order; junction bases with no gene match: 8. This CDR3 is built from 16 residues. From germline, CDR1 is SNHLY and CDR2 FYNNEI. CDR3 sequence (DNA): TGTGCCAGCAGTTACCGGGACAGGGGAGGTACCGGGGAGCTGTTTTTT. Its translation: CASSYRDRGGTGELFF.

Worth noting for this clone: At one boundary the junction diverges from the germline segment, which might be a read error. CDR3 coding DNA: TGTGCTAGCAGCCCAGCGGGGGGGAGGACAGATACGCAGTATTTT. It yields the protein CASSPAGGRTDTQYF. The chain carries TRBV7-7 and TRBJ2-3, with 10 nucleotides matching TRBD2. The CDR3 runs 15 residues. Germline CDR1 SSHAT, CDR2 FNYEAQ (reference sequence).

The chain links TRBV7-7 to TRBJ1-3; 9 bases are a match to TRBD1. Germline CDR1 is SSHAT and CDR2 is FNYEAQ (reference sequence). V dropped 5 bases and J dropped 3; count of bases not matched to a gene: 2. The CDR3 has 14 residues. This CDR3 reads CASSLDRGGNTIYF. CDR3 bases: TGTGCCAGCAGCCTGGACAGGGGTGGAAACACCATATATTTT.

V is TRBV9 and J is TRBJ2-1; TRBD1 is a possible D gene (6 bases). V lost 4 bases and J 4 bases, leaving 15 bases between the germline ends. Germline V gene lookup returns CDR1 SGDLS and CDR2 YYNGEE. The CDR3 spans 15 residues. The CDR3 loop reads CASSPTGLGYNEQFF. The CDR3 DNA follows: TGTGCCAGCAGCCCAACAGGGCTAGGTTACAATGAGCAGTTCTTC.

CDR3 sequence: CASSSVGGRANYEQYF. The CDR3 region has the DNA TGCGCCAGCAGCTCGGTTGGAGGGAGGGCGAATTACGAGCAGTACTTC. This chain links TRBV5-1 with TRBJ2-7; 7 bases align to TRBD2. The germline V gene encodes CDR1 SGHRS and CDR2 YFSETQ. The CDR3 has 16 amino acids. V lost 3 bases to trimming and J lost 4 bases; unmatched junction nucleotides: 13.

This chain uses TRBV30 with TRBJ1-2; 8 bases align to TRBD1. The CDR3 contains 12 residues. CDR1 and CDR2 (germline): GTSNPN, SVGIG (reference sequence). Trimming took 8 bases from V and 4 from J; bases not matched to a gene: 6. Here the CDR3 DNA reads TGTGCCCACAGGGGGATGGCCTATGGCTACACCTTC. This gives the protein CAHRGMAYGYTF.

The genes are TRBV27 and TRBJ2-5; a weak D match, TRBD2 (6 bases). Gene TRBJ2-7 matches the end of the DNA better, so the J call may be wrong. The CDR3 contains 12 residues. CDR1 and CDR2 (germline): MNHEY, SMNVEV (reference sequence). This chain's CDR3 is CASPIRENEQYF. The DNA for the CDR3 is TGTGCCAGCCCCATTCGGGAGAACGAGCAGTACTTC.

This sequence joins TRBV4-3 and TRBJ1-2; a weak D match, TRBD1 (5 bases). This CDR3 has 15 residues. V was shortened by 0 bases and J by 9 bases, with 17 bases between the two germline ends. Looked up from germline, CDR1 is LGHNA and CDR2 is YSLEER. The DNA of the CDR3 is TGCGCCAGCAGCCAAGATCCCCGGCGCAGGGAAAGCTACACCTTC. It specifies CASSQDPRRRESYTF.

The V gene is TRBV6-5, the J gene TRBJ1-1; TRBD1 matches 7 bases. Germline V gene sequence: CDR1 MNHEY, CDR2 SVGAGI. V lost 4 bases and J lost 4; bases outside the gene matches: 9. The CDR3 spans 15 residues. The CDR3 reads CASSSLQGYGTEAFF. The CDR3 DNA is TGTGCCAGCAGTTCATTACAGGGGTATGGCACTGAAGCTTTCTTT.

This chain connects TRBV7-2 to TRBJ1-3, with TRBD1 as a possible D gene (6 bases). Per the germline V gene, CDR1 is SGHTA and CDR2 is FQGNSA. The V gene lost 5 bases and the J gene lost 11 bases, with 19 bases spanning the gap. The CDR3 has 14 residues. DNA of the CDR3: TGTGCCAGCAGCCGGACCTCGGGACAATACCCCATATATTTT. This codes for CASSRTSGQYPIYF.

The CDR3 DNA is TGTGCCAGCAGTTACCGGACAGGGCGCCAACAAGAGACCCAGTACTTC. This codes for CASSYRTGRQQETQYF. The V call is TRBV6-6, the J call TRBJ2-5; 8 bases line up with TRBD1. Germline V gives CDR1 MNHNY, CDR2 SVGAGI (reference sequence). This CDR3 comprises 16 residues. V dropped 2 bases and J dropped 2; count of bases not matched to a gene: 7.

The rearrangement uses TRBV7-9 and TRBJ2-5; TRBD1 aligns across 7 bases. Germline CDR1 reads SEHNR; CDR2 reads FQNEAQ (reference sequence). The CDR3 is made up of 13 amino acids. The ends lost 5 bases at V and 5 bases at J; junction bases unmatched: 5. CDR3 loop: CASSRQGWETQYF. In nucleotides, the CDR3 is TGTGCCAGCAGCCGACAGGGATGGGAGACCCAGTACTTC.

This chain uses TRBV5-4 with TRBJ2-7; 9 bases map to TRBD1. The V segment lost 4 bases and the J segment 6 bases; nucleotides outside the gene matches: 5. The germline V gene encodes CDR1 SGHNT and CDR2 YYREEE (reference sequence). CDR3 size: 13 residues. The CDR3, as DNA: TGTGCCAGCAGCGGAACAGGGGGCGGCGAGCAGTACTTC. Translated, it gives CASSGTGGGEQYF.

The genes are TRBV20-1 and TRBJ2-5; possibly TRBD1 for D (5 bases). This CDR3 is 11 amino acids long. Germline-derived CDR1 and CDR2 are DFQATT and SNEGSKA (reference sequence). V lost 5 bases and J 1 base, leaving 5 bases between the germline ends. CDR3 sequence reads: CSADSQETQYF. The DNA of the CDR3 is TGCAGTGCTGACAGCCAAGAGACCCAGTACTTC.

The chain carries TRBV5-4 and TRBJ2-2; the match to TRBD1 covers 9 bases. The trim removed 6 bases at V and 0 bases at J, leaving 3 bases unmatched. The CDR3 length is 15 residues. Germline CDR1 is SGHNT and CDR2 is YYREEE (reference sequence). CDR3 coding DNA: TGTGCCAGCATCGACAGGGGGTCGAACACCGGGGAGCTGTTTTTT. Amino acid sequence: CASIDRGSNTGELFF.

The chain couples TRBV7-6 to TRBJ2-2; 7 bases fit TRBD1. This CDR3 has 16 residues. Germline-derived CDR1 and CDR2 are SGHVS and FNYEAQ. V shed 3 bases, J shed 4 bases, and the junction held 8 bases outside the gene matches. CDR3 DNA: TGTGCCAGCAGCTTCAATAGCGCAGGGGGCACCGGGGAGCTGTTTTTT. Protein product: CASSFNSAGGTGELFF.

Concerning this clone itself: The same CDR3 arises from other DNA sequences in this sample as well. The chain links TRBV19 to TRBJ2-6, with D uncertain. This CDR3 region has 14 residues. Germline CDR1 reads LNHDA; CDR2 reads SQIVND (reference sequence). Deletions cut 6 bases from V and 2 bases from J, with 8 bases between. The CDR3 coding sequence is TGTGCCAGTAGGCCAGTTACTGGGGCCAACGTCCTGACTTTC. It is translated as CASRPVTGANVLTF.

The V gene is TRBV14, the J gene TRBJ1-5; D ambiguous. CDR1 and CDR2 from the germline V gene are SGHDN and FVKESK. The CDR3 length is 13 residues. With 5 bases removed from V and 4 bases from J, the gap between germline ends came to 9 bases. The CDR3 region is CASSAGLNQPQHF. The CDR3 DNA reads TGTGCCAGCAGCGCGGGTCTAAATCAGCCCCAGCATTTT.

The rearrangement joins TRBV28 to TRBJ2-1; D call uncertain. The V and J ends lost 3 bases and 3 bases respectively, with 15 bases between them. The CDR3 runs 16 residues. Per germline, CDR1 MDHEN and CDR2 SYDVKM. The CDR3 DNA follows: TGTGCCAGCAGTTTCAGGTTGCAGGCAGACTACAATGAGCAGTTCTTC. It encodes CASSFRLQADYNEQFF.

The chain has TRBV4-1 and TRBJ2-3; TRBD2 aligns across 15 bases. V lost 4 bases and J lost 6; bases outside the gene matches: 5. Per germline, CDR1 MGHRA and CDR2 YSYEKL. The CDR3 sequence is 16 residues long. The CDR3 nucleotides are TGCGCCAGCAGCCTCGGGACTAGCGGGGGGCGGGATACGCAGTATTTT. Protein sequence: CASSLGTSGGRDTQYF.

The V call is TRBV5-4, the J call TRBJ1-1; tentative D call: TRBD1 (5 bases). Trimming took off 2 bases at V and 4 bases at J, with 15 bases between the two ends. The germline CDR1 and CDR2 sequences are SGHNT and YYREEE (reference sequence). CDR3 length: 15 amino acids. This CDR3 reads CASSLPTGRFTEAFF. In nucleotides, the CDR3 is TGTGCCAGCAGCTTACCCACAGGTCGATTCACTGAAGCTTTCTTT.

This chain links TRBV7-8 with TRBJ1-1, with D uncertain. Germline V CDR1 and CDR2: SGHVS, FQNEAQ. The CDR3 has 13 residues. V dropped 5 bases and J dropped 0 bases, with 7 bases sitting between them. CDR3 sequence: CASSRGLNTEAFF. The CDR3 nucleotides read TGTGCCAGCAGCCGCGGGCTGAACACTGAAGCTTTCTTT.

This chain connects TRBV10-3 to TRBJ2-3; possibly TRBD2 for D (5 bases). Germline V lookup: CDR1 ENHRY, CDR2 SYGVKD. V lost 6 bases, J lost 4 bases, and 11 bases lay in between. The CDR3 totals 13 residues. The CDR3 sequence is CAISRSGADTQYF. In nucleotides, the CDR3 is TGTGCCATCAGCCGGTCCGGGGCAGATACGCAGTATTTT.

The V and J genes are TRBV9 and TRBJ2-2, with 7 bases fitting TRBD2. V lost 2 bases and J lost 7; bases outside the gene matches: 17. CDR1 and CDR2 from the germline V gene are SGDLS and YYNGEE. CDR3 length equals 18 residues. The CDR3 loop reads CASSVSLWPGRADGELFF. The CDR3 DNA reads TGTGCCAGCAGCGTTTCACTTTGGCCGGGGAGGGCGGACGGGGAGCTGTTTTTT.

This chain connects TRBV5-6 to TRBJ2-7, with 9 nucleotides matching TRBD1. The CDR3 consists of 15 residues. Per germline, CDR1 SGHDT and CDR2 YYEEEE. The V segment lost 3 bases and the J segment 1 base; nucleotides outside the gene matches: 5. CDR3 amino acids: CASSSDRGRSYEQYF. The DNA for the CDR3 is TGTGCCAGCAGCTCGGACAGGGGACGATCCTACGAGCAGTACTTC.

The gene calls are TRBV2 and TRBJ1-1, with 7 bases matching TRBD1. The CDR3 covers 12 residues. Germline V gives CDR1 SNHLY, CDR2 FYNNEI. J was trimmed by 6 bases and V by 8 bases; bases with no gene match: 6. CDR3 protein: CASRKGAAEAFF. CDR3 DNA: TGTGCCAGCCGTAAGGGGGCTGCTGAAGCTTTCTTT.